The TCR beta chain described here comes from a study of cytomegalovirus exposure and HLA in healthy donors. V dropped 7 bases and J dropped 10; count of bases not matched to a gene: 12. Per the germline V gene, CDR1 is GTSNPN and CDR2 is SVGIG (reference sequence). This CDR3 contains 15 residues. As regards this clone: The antigen remains undetermined.

Findings of the study overall: Rarity held for most TCR sequences, but there were some public TCRs that occurred in many donors.

Libraries were prepared by immunoSEQ multiplex PCR; TCRdb keeps only in-frame clonotypes and omits some of them. The table has under 250,000 clones, more than 75% seen once. Among the 120 subjects of the validation cohort, separate from the approximately 670-subject first cohort, were the donors. Sequencing used PBMCs. This sequence joins TRBV30 and TRBJ2-1; 14 nucleotides match TRBD2. The sequence derives from a woman between 18 and 29 years old in good health and CMV-seropositive. Written as DNA, the CDR3 is TGTGCCTCTTTGGGACTAGCGGGAGAAAGTATAGAGCAGTTCTTC. Its protein is CASLGLAGESIEQFF.